Shown below are 20 T cell receptor beta chains from a single sample sequenced in a study of cytomegalovirus exposure and HLA in healthy donors. The PCR employed 60 Vbeta primers together with 13 Jbeta primers. Sequencing used immunoSEQ multiplex PCR; TCRdb keeps in-frame clones, though not all of them. The table shows some 150,000 clones, with roughly four fifths occurring only once. Sequenced material: PBMCs. These receptor sequences come from a man between 25 and 39 years old in good health and CMV-seronegative.

J is TRBJ2-1 and V is TRBV12-5; TRBD2 matches 8 bases. Losses at the gene ends were 7 bases for V and 0 bases for J; bases not matched to a gene: 11. CDR1 is LGHNT, CDR2 FRNRAP, per germline. The CDR3 contains 17 residues. CDR3: CASVLRRGESSYNEQFF. CDR3 bases: TGTGCTAGTGTATTAAGGCGGGGGGAGAGCTCCTACAATGAGCAGTTCTTC.

The rearrangement links TRBV4-2 to TRBJ1-3, with D perhaps TRBD1 (5 bases). Deletions cut 7 bases from V and 2 bases from J, with 15 bases between. The CDR3 contains 15 residues. Germline CDR1 and CDR2: LGHNA and YNFKEQ. The CDR3 sequence: CASTRREGTGNTIYF. The CDR3 coding sequence is TGTGCCAGCACCCGCCGGGAGGGGACTGGAAACACCATATATTTT.

This clone has only one observation. The germline gene is not matched at one end of the junction; a read error may be the cause. The CDR3 protein is CSSSLMRTGNTGELFF. The CDR3 nucleotides are TGTTCCAGCAGCTTAATGCGAACAGGGAACACCGGGGAGCTGTTTTTT. The chain joins TRBV7-9 to TRBJ2-2; D may be TRBD1 (5 bases). The germline CDR1 and CDR2 sequences are SEHNR and FQNEAQ (reference sequence). The CDR3 totals 16 residues.

The genes are TRBV5-1 and TRBJ1-1; D is undetermined. The CDR3 covers 15 residues. V was clipped by 5 bases and J by 5 bases, with 19 bases between them. The germline V gene has CDR1 SGHRS and CDR2 YFSETQ. The CDR3 sequence is CASSGAPGEGTEAFF. In nucleotides, the CDR3 is TGCGCCAGCAGTGGTGCCCCCGGGGAGGGAACTGAAGCTTTCTTT.

In regard to this clone: The junction departs from germline at one end; a sequencing error may be responsible. The CDR3 region is CSSSTPRAGAPYEQYF. The CDR3 DNA reads as TGTTCCAGCAGTACTCCGAGAGCGGGAGCCCCCTACGAGCAGTACTTC. The chain couples TRBV7-9 to TRBJ2-7, with 8 bases matching TRBD2. In germline, CDR1 is SEHNR, CDR2 FQNEAQ (reference sequence). CDR3 length: 16 residues. The entire variable domain, with the rest obtained from reference TRBV7-9 and TRBJ2-7, is as follows: DTGVSQNPRHKITKRGQNVTFRCDPISEHNRLYWYRQTLGQGPEFLTYFQNEAQLEKSRLLSDRFSAERPKGSFSTLEIQRTEQGDSAMYLCSSSTPRAGAPYEQYFGPGTRLTVT.

V and J are TRBV11-2 and TRBJ1-1; maybe TRBD1 (5 bases). The ends were cut back, 1 base at V and 9 bases at J, with 15 bases in the middle. The CDR3 runs to 14 residues. Germline CDR1 and CDR2: SGHAT and FQNNGV. The CDR3: CASSLGGGRGKAFF. The CDR3 nucleotides read TGTGCCAGCAGCTTAGGGGGAGGGCGGGGGAAAGCTTTCTTT.

The chain is built from TRBV6-5 and TRBJ2-6, with TRBD2 as a possible D gene (5 bases). The germline V gene encodes CDR1 MNHEY and CDR2 SVGAGI. This CDR3 contains 16 residues. Trimming cost V 0 bases and J 1 base, with 7 bases left between them. CDR3 region: CASSYSGSSGANVLTF. DNA of the CDR3: TGTGCCAGCAGTTACTCAGGGAGTTCTGGGGCCAACGTCCTGACTTTC.

The chain combines TRBV6-6 with TRBJ2-7; 10 bases fit TRBD1. The CDR3 spans 15 residues. Germline CDR1 and CDR2: MNHNY and SVGAGI (reference sequence). V shed 6 bases and J 1 base; nucleotides not matched to a gene: 6. CDR3 sequence (DNA): TGTGCCAGCAGGCCCCCGGGACAGGGGTCCTACGAGCAGTACTTC. Amino acid sequence: CASRPPGQGSYEQYF.

The V and J genes are TRBV19 and TRBJ2-5; D is perhaps TRBD2 (6 bases). With 7 bases removed from V and 1 base from J, the gap between germline ends came to 13 bases. Germline V gene lookup returns CDR1 LNHDA and CDR2 SQIVND (reference sequence). CDR3 length: 14 amino acids. The CDR3 bases are TGTGCCAGTACGGTGAACGGGGGCCAAGAGACCCAGTACTTC. Its translation: CASTVNGGQETQYF. The variable domain in full, completed from reference TRBV19 and TRBJ2-5, reads DGGITQSPKYLFRKEGQNVTLSCEQNLNHDAMYWYRQDPGQGLRLIYYSQIVNDFQKGDIAEGYSVSREKKESFPLTVTSAQKNPTAFYLCASTVNGGQETQYFGPGTRLLVL.

V is TRBV4-2 and J is TRBJ2-3, with 7 bases matching TRBD1. Germline-derived CDR1 and CDR2 are LGHNA and YNFKEQ. Trimming removed 0 bases from V and 4 bases from J; junction bases left unmatched: 7. The CDR3 is 16 amino acids. CDR3 in DNA: TGTGCCAGCAGCCAAGATTTGGGGACAGATTCAGATACGCAGTATTTT. It specifies CASSQDLGTDSDTQYF.

The chain is built from TRBV6-5 and TRBJ2-1, with TRBD2 matching over 9 bases. With V trimmed by 6 bases and J by 7 bases, 10 bases remained unmatched. The CDR3 is made up of 15 amino acids. Germline V lookup: CDR1 MNHEY, CDR2 SVGAGI. The DNA for the CDR3 is TGTGCCAGCAGCCCACTAGCGGGTTGGGTGAATGAGCAGTTCTTC. It specifies CASSPLAGWVNEQFF.

The chain carries TRBV18 and TRBJ2-2; perhaps TRBD1 as D (6 bases). V dropped 1 base and J dropped 0 bases, with 12 bases sitting between them. Germline assignment: CDR1 KGHSH and CDR2 LQKENI. This CDR3 is built from 17 residues. CDR3 amino acids: CASSPRDRLPNTGELFF. The DNA for the CDR3 is TGTGCCAGCTCACCACGTGACAGGCTTCCGAACACCGGGGAGCTGTTTTTT.

This chain uses TRBV30 with TRBJ2-7; tentatively, D is TRBD1 (7 bases). V lost 4 bases to trimming and J lost 4 bases, with 14 bases between them. Germline V lookup: CDR1 GTSNPN, CDR2 SVGIG (reference sequence). The CDR3 totals 13 residues. The CDR3 protein is CAWINRGGYEQYF. The DNA of the CDR3 is TGTGCCTGGATAAACAGGGGAGGATACGAGCAGTACTTC.

This rearrangement joins TRBV6-5 to TRBJ1-2; D may be TRBD1 (5 bases). The V end was cut by 4 bases, the J end by 0 bases, with 12 bases between. CDR3 length: 15 amino acids. CDR1 and CDR2 (germline): MNHEY, SVGAGI. CDR3: CASSSGTGANYGYTF. The CDR3 DNA reads TGTGCCAGCAGTTCCGGGACGGGAGCTAACTATGGCTACACCTTC.

The genes are TRBV5-8 and TRBJ1-1; D call uncertain. The CDR3 is 14 residues long. Germline V CDR1 and CDR2: SGHTS, YDEGEE. Trimming took off 9 bases at V and 0 bases at J, with 15 bases between the two ends. The CDR3 region has the DNA TGTGCCAACTCCCGGTTGGGAGTGAACACTGAAGCTTTCTTT. It yields the protein CANSRLGVNTEAFF.

There are a few counts of this clone. The rearrangement uses TRBV13 and TRBJ1-5; D might be TRBD1 (6 bases). The CDR3 has 14 amino acids. CDR1 is PRHDT, CDR2 FYEKMQ, per germline (reference sequence). V was shortened by 5 bases and J by 5 bases, with 13 bases between the two germline ends. CDR3 coding DNA: TGTGCCAGCAGCGACAGGTCCTCGGATCAGCCCCAGCATTTT. Its protein product is CASSDRSSDQPQHF.

The gene calls are TRBV28 and TRBJ2-1; D unclear. CDR3 length equals 12 residues. The V gene's germline CDR1 is MDHEN and CDR2 SYDVKM. V lost 3 bases to trimming and J lost 5 bases, with 5 bases between them. CDR3 sequence reads: CASSFTHNEQFF. In DNA form, the CDR3 reads TGTGCCAGCAGTTTCACACACAATGAGCAGTTCTTC.

This chain links TRBV5-1 with TRBJ2-3; 8 bases match TRBD1. V lost 5 bases to trimming and J lost 6 bases; unmatched junction nucleotides: 14. Germline V gene data show CDR1 as SGHRS and CDR2 as YFSETQ. The CDR3 runs to 16 residues. CDR3 amino acids: CASRRTGGSESDTQYF. In DNA form, the CDR3 reads TGCGCCAGCAGACGTACAGGGGGAAGTGAGTCTGATACGCAGTATTTT.

The chain links TRBV4-1 to TRBJ2-2; no definite D call. Germline-derived CDR1 and CDR2 are MGHRA and YSYEKL. The V gene lost 1 base and the J gene lost 6 bases, with 12 bases spanning the gap. The CDR3 has 15 residues. The CDR3 sequence is CASSQVETIPGELFF. The CDR3 nucleotides are TGCGCCAGCAGCCAAGTGGAGACGATCCCCGGGGAGCTGTTTTTT.

V gene TRBV27 combines with J gene TRBJ2-7; 7 bases are shared with TRBD1. Trimming removed 4 bases from V and 3 bases from J; junction bases left unmatched: 6. Germline assignment: CDR1 MNHEY and CDR2 SMNVEV (reference sequence). This CDR3 has 14 residues. The CDR3 protein is CASSWGTAIYEQYF. In DNA form, the CDR3 reads TGTGCCAGCAGTTGGGGGACAGCCATCTACGAGCAGTACTTC.